This TCR beta chain derives from a study of shared clonotypes between healthy human individuals. In regard to this clone: Its target is unknown.

Every contributor of samples was a Caucasian grown-up residing in Nashville, Tennessee. CDR1 is MNHNY, CDR2 SVGAGI, per germline (reference sequence). The CDR3 contains 16 residues. V was trimmed by 3 bases and J by 1 base, leaving 15 bases between them. Points from the study as a whole: With few donors, the genetic and exposure-history diversity represented was limited.

Unsorted PBMC DNA underwent sequencing on ten immunoSEQ deep assay plates. Using immunoSEQ multiplex PCR, the repertoire was profiled, and TCRdb retains in-frame clones only, with some absent. This repertoire shows around 500,000 clones, approximately 81% found once; its top ten account for roughly 13%. This receptor was taken from a woman aged 40 to 50 in good health. Some clones in this sample may be carry-over from other donors' samples. The source material was PBMCs. This chain joins TRBV6-6 and TRBJ1-1, with D hard to call. This CDR3 is CASSYLPGMRNTEAFF. CDR3 DNA: TGTGCCAGCAGTTATCTTCCGGGGATGAGGAACACTGAAGCTTTCTTT.